This TCR beta chain was obtained from a study of technical replicates of blood from four donors. Germline-derived CDR1 and CDR2 are SGHAT and FQNNGV. This CDR3 contains 13 residues. The ends were cut back, 5 bases at V and 6 bases at J, with 10 bases in the middle. The method was immunoSEQ multiplex PCR; TCRdb's version includes in-frame clones alone and lacks a portion of them. This table holds tens of thousands of clones, about 97% found once. This sequence originates from a human donor in good health. V usage is TRBV11-2 and J usage is TRBJ2-2, with D possibly matching TRBD1 (5 bases). Material: T cells isolated from PBMCs. CDR3 in amino acids: CASSGRDPGELFF. In DNA form, the CDR3 reads TGTGCCAGCAGCGGCAGGGATCCCGGGGAGCTGTTTTTT.